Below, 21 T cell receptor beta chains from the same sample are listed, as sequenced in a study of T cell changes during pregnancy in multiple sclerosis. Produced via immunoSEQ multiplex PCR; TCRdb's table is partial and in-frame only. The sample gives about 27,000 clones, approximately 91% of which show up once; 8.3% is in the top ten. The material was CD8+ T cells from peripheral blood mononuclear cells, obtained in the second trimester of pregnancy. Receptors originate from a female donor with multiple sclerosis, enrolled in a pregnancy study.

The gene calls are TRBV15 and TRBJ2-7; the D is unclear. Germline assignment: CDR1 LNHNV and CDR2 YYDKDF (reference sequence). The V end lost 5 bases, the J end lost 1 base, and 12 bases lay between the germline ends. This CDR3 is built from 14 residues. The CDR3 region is CATSVDTLSYEQYF. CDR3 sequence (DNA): TGTGCCACCAGCGTAGACACCCTGTCCTACGAGCAGTACTTC.

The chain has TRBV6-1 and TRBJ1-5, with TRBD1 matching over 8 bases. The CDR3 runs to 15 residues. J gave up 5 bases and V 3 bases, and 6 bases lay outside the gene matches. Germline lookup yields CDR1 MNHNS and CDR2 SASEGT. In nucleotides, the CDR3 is TGTGCCAGCAGTGATGACAGGGGACCCTATCAGCCCCAGCATTTT. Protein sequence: CASSDDRGPYQPQHF.

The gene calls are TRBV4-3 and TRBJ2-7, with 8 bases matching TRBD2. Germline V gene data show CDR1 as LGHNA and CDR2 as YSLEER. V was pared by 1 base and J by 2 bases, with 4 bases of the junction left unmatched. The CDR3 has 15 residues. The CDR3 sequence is CASSQGSGGPYEQYF. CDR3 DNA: TGCGCCAGCAGCCAAGGAAGCGGGGGCCCCTACGAGCAGTACTTC.

The CDR3: CATSRDAGFGGELFF. The CDR3 region has the DNA TGTGCCACCAGCAGAGATGCGGGGTTCGGCGGGGAGCTGTTTTTT. V gene TRBV15 combines with J gene TRBJ2-2; possibly TRBD2 for D (6 bases). Germline V gene data show CDR1 as LNHNV and CDR2 as YYDKDF (reference sequence). V was trimmed by 0 bases and J by 7 bases, leaving 12 bases between them. The CDR3 totals 15 residues. The full variable domain, completed using reference TRBV15 and TRBJ2-2, is DAMVIQNPRYQVTQFGKPVTLSCSQTLNHNVMYWYQQKSSQAPKLLFHYYDKDFNNEADTPDNFQSRRPNTSFCFLDIRSPGLGDTAMYLCATSRDAGFGGELFFGEGSRLTVL.

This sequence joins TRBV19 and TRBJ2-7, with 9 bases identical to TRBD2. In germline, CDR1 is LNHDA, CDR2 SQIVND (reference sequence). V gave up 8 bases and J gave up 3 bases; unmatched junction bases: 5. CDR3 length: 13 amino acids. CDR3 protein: CASVGTSNYEQYF. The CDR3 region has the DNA TGTGCCAGTGTGGGGACTAGCAACTACGAGCAGTACTTC.

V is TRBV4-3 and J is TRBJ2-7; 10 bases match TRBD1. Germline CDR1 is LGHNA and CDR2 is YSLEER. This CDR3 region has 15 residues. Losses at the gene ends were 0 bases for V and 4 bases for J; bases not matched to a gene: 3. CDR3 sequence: CASSQEWTGGYEQYF. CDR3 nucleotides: TGCGCCAGCAGCCAAGAGTGGACAGGGGGTTACGAGCAGTACTTC.

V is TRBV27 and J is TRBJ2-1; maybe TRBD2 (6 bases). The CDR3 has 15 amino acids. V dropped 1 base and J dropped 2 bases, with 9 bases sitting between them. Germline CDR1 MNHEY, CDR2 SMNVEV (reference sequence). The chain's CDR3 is CASSLYGSPYNEQFF. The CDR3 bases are TGTGCCAGCAGTTTATACGGGAGTCCCTACAATGAGCAGTTCTTC.

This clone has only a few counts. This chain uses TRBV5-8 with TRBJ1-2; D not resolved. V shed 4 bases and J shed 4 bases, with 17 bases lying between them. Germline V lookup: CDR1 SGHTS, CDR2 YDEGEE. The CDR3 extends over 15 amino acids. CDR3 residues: CASSPTGRKGYGYTF. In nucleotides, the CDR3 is TGTGCCAGCAGCCCGACCGGGAGAAAGGGCTATGGCTACACCTTC. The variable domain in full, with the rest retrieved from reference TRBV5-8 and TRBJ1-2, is EAGVTQSPTHLIKTRGQQATLRCSPISGHTSVYWYQQALGLGLQFLLWYDEGEERNRGNFPPRFSGRQFPNYSSELNVNALELEDSALYLCASSPTGRKGYGYTFGSGTRLTVV.

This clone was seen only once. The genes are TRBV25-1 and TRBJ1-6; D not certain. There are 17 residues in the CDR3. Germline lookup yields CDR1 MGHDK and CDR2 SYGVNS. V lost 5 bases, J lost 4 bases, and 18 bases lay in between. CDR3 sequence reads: CASSFDGVFLYNSPLHF. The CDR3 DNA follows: TGTGCCAGCAGTTTTGACGGGGTATTTTTATATAATTCACCCCTCCACTTT.

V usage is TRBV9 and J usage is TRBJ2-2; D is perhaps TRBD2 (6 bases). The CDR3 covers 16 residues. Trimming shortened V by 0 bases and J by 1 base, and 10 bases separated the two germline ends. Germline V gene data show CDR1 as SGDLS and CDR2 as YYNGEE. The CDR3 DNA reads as TGTGCCAGCAGCGTAGAGGGGACTCTGAACACCGGGGAGCTGTTTTTT. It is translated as CASSVEGTLNTGELFF.

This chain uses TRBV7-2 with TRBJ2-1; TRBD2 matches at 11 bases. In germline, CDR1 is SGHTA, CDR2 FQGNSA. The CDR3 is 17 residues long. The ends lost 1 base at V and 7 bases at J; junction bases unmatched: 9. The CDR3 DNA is TGTGCCAGCAGCTTAGGTACACTAGCGGGGGCTCTTAATGAGCAGTTCTTC. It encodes CASSLGTLAGALNEQFF.

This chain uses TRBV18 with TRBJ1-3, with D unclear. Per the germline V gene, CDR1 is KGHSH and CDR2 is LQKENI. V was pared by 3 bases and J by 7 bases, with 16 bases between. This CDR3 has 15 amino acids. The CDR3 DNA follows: TGTGCCAGCTCACCCCCCCCGGGGTTGGCGAACACCATATATTTT. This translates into CASSPPPGLANTIYF.

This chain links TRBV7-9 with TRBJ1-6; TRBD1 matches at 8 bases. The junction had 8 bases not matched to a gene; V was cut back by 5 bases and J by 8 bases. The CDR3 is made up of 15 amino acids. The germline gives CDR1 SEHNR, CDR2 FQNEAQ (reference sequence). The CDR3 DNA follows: TGTGCCAGCAGCCCCGCGGACAGGGCAGATTCACCCCTCCACTTT. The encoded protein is CASSPADRADSPLHF.

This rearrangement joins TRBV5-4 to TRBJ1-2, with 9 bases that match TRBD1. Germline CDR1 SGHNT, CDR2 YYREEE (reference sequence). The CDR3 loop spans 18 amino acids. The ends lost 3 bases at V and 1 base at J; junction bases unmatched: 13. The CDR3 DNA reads TGTGCCAGCAGCTACCCAGGGACAGGGCTCCCCCTTAACTATGGCTACACCTTC. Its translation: CASSYPGTGLPLNYGYTF.

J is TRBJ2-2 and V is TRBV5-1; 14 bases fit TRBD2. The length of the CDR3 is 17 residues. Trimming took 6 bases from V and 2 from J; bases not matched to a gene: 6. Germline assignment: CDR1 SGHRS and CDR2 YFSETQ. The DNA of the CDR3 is TGCGCCAGCAACCAGGGACTAGCGGGGGTCAACACCGGGGAGCTGTTTTTT. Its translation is CASNQGLAGVNTGELFF.

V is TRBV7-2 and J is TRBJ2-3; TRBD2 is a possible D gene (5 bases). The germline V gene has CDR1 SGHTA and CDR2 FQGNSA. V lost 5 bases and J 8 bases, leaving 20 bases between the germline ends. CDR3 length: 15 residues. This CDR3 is CASSLWWALGGTQYF. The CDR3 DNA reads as TGTGCCAGCAGCCTGTGGTGGGCACTAGGTGGTACGCAGTATTTT.

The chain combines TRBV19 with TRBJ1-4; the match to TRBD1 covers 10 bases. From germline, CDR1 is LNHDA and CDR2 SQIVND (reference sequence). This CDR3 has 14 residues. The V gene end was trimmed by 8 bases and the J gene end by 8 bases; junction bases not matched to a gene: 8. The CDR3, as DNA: TGTGCCAGTTCGCGACAGGGGGCAGGGGAAAAACTGTTTTTT. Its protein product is CASSRQGAGEKLFF.

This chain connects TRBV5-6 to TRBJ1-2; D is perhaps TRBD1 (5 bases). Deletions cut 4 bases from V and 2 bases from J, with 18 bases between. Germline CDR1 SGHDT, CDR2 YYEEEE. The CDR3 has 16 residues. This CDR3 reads CASSKIPRGANYGYTF. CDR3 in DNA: TGTGCCAGCAGCAAAATTCCCCGCGGGGCGAACTATGGCTACACCTTC. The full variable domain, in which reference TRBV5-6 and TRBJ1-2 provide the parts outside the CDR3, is DAGVTQSPTHLIKTRGQQVTLRCSPKSGHDTVSWYQQALGQGPQFIFQYYEEEERQRGNFPDRFSGHQFPNYSSELNVNALLLGDSALYLCASSKIPRGANYGYTFGSGTRLTVV.

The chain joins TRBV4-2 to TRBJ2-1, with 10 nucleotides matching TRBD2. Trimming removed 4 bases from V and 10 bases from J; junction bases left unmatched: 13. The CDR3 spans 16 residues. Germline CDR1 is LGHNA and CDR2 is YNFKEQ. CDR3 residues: CASSPRGASGGFEQFF. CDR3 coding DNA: TGTGCCAGCAGCCCGAGAGGGGCTAGCGGGGGTTTCGAGCAGTTCTTC.

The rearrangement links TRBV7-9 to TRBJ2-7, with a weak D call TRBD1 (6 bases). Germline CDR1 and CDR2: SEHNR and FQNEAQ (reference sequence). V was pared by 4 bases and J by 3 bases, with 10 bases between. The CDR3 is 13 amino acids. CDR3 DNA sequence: TGTGCCAGCAGCTCCCCACAGGGCTACGAGCAGTACTTC. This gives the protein CASSSPQGYEQYF.

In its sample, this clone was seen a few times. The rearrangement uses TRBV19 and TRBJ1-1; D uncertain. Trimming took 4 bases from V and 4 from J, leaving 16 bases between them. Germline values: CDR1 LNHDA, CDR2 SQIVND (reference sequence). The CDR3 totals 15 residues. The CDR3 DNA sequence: TGTGCCAGTAGTACCTTAGAGGAGCGGGGCACTGAAGCTTTCTTT. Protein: CASSTLEERGTEAFF.